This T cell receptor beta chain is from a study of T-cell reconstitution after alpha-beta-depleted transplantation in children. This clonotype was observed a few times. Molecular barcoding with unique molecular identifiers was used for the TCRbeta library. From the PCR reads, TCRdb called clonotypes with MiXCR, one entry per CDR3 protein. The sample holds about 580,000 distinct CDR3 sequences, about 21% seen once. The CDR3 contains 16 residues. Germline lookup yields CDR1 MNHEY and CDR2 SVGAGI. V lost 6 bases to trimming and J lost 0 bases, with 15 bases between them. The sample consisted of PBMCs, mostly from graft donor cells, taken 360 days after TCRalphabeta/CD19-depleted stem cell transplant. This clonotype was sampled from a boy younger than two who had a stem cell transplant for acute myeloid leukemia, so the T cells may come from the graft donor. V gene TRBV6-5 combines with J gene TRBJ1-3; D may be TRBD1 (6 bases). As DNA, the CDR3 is TGTGCCAGCAGAGGCCGCCGGGACATCTCTGGAAACACCATATATTTT. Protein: CASRGRRDISGNTIYF.